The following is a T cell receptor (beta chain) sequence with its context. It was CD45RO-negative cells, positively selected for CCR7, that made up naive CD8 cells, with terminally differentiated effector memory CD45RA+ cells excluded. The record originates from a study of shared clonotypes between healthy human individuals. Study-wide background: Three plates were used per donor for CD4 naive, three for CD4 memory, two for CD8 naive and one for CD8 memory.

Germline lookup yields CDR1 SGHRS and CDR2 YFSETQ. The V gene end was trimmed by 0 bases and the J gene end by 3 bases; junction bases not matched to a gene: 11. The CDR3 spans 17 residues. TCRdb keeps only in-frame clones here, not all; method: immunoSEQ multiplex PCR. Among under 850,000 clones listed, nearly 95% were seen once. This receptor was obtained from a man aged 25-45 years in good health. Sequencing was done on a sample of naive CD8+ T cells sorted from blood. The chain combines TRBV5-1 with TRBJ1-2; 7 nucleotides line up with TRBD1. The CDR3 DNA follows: TGCGCCAGCAGCTTGGGTTCGAAAGGGGGCTTTTACTATGGCTACACCTTC. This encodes CASSLGSKGGFYYGYTF.